The 14 T cell receptor beta chains given below trace back to one sample, sequenced in a study of blood T cell repertoires in COVID-19. Clones were read by immunoSEQ multiplex PCR, and TCRdb kept only the in-frame ones, dropping some. The profile shows approximately 300,000 clones, 86% of them singletons. The sequenced sample was peripheral blood. These receptors all stem from a woman aged 50 to 60 with acute or convalescent COVID-19.

The chain combines TRBV18 with TRBJ2-1; D may be TRBD1 (5 bases). CDR1 is KGHSH, CDR2 LQKENI, per germline. CDR3 length: 14 amino acids. With 3 bases removed from V and 2 bases from J, the gap between germline ends came to 8 bases. The CDR3 DNA follows: TGTGCCAGCTCACCCGTAGGGGCCTACAATGAGCAGTTCTTC. This codes for CASSPVGAYNEQFF.

The CDR3 nucleotides are TGTGCCAGCAGTCCCCGTGCGCGGGGGAAGAATAAAGAGACCCAGTACTTC. Residues: CASSPRARGKNKETQYF. The V call is TRBV27, the J call TRBJ2-5, with TRBD2 matching over 7 bases. CDR3 length: 17 residues. Per the germline V gene, CDR1 is MNHEY and CDR2 is SMNVEV (reference sequence). With 5 bases clipped from V and 3 bases from J, the junction kept 15 bases outside the gene matches.

V usage is TRBV27 and J usage is TRBJ2-2; perhaps TRBD1 as D (8 bases). Germline V gives CDR1 MNHEY, CDR2 SMNVEV (reference sequence). V dropped 7 bases and J dropped 0 bases, with 24 bases sitting between them. The CDR3 runs 19 residues. The CDR3 here is CASTPRAGQAISNTGELFF. CDR3 coding DNA: TGTGCCAGCACCCCACGAGCGGGACAGGCTATCTCGAACACCGGGGAGCTGTTTTTT.

This clone appeared a few times. The chain combines TRBV7-2 with TRBJ2-1; 10 nucleotides line up with TRBD1. Trimming cost V 3 bases and J 6 bases; bases outside gene matches: 8. CDR1 is SGHTA and CDR2 is FQGNSA in the germline V gene. This CDR3 region has 16 residues. CDR3 sequence reads: CASSFAGTGASNEQFF. The DNA for the CDR3 is TGTGCCAGCAGCTTCGCCGGGACAGGGGCGAGCAATGAGCAGTTCTTC.

The chain has TRBV5-1 and TRBJ2-7; D is perhaps TRBD2 (5 bases). This CDR3 contains 15 residues. CDR1 and CDR2 from the germline V gene are SGHRS and YFSETQ. Trimming took 4 bases from V and 4 from J, leaving 18 bases between them. This CDR3 is CASSTGTRVEYEQYF. CDR3 in DNA: TGCGCCAGCAGCACGGGAACCCGGGTGGAATACGAGCAGTACTTC.

The rearrangement links TRBV27 to TRBJ2-3; TRBD2 might be the D (7 bases). The V and J ends lost 9 bases and 3 bases respectively, with 22 bases between them. This CDR3 contains 16 residues. Germline CDR1 and CDR2: MNHEY and SMNVEV (reference sequence). The DNA of the CDR3 is TGTGCCAGAAATACAACCCCAGGGGAGGGGACAGATACGCAGTATTTT. As protein: CARNTTPGEGTDTQYF.

The chain combines TRBV11-2 with TRBJ1-4; D is perhaps TRBD1 (6 bases). Germline CDR1 SGHAT, CDR2 FQNNGV. V gave up 1 base and J gave up 0 bases, with 9 bases separating them. The CDR3 totals 16 residues. The CDR3 region is CASSLGQAATNEKLFF. The CDR3 DNA reads as TGTGCCAGCAGCTTAGGACAGGCCGCAACTAATGAAAAACTGTTTTTT.

The chain uses TRBV5-1 and TRBJ2-2, with 7 positions matching TRBD1. The CDR3 totals 15 residues. V gave up 3 bases and J gave up 1 base; unmatched junction bases: 3. Germline values: CDR1 SGHRS, CDR2 YFSETQ. CDR3: CASSYRGLNTGELFF. The CDR3 DNA reads as TGCGCCAGCAGCTACAGGGGTTTGAACACCGGGGAGCTGTTTTTT.

This chain joins TRBV7-3 and TRBJ2-1; the D gene is possibly TRBD2 (6 bases). Trimming removed 2 bases from V and 0 bases from J, with 8 bases in between. Germline loops: CDR1 SGHTA, CDR2 FQGTGA. The CDR3 totals 15 residues. The CDR3 coding sequence is TGTGCCAGCAGCTTATTAGCGGACTCCTACAATGAGCAGTTCTTC. Translated: CASSLLADSYNEQFF.

The CDR3 region has the DNA TGTGCCAGCACCTCAAGGGCGGGAGACGTCTACAATGAGCAGTTCTTC. Encoded protein: CASTSRAGDVYNEQFF. V and J are TRBV5-4 and TRBJ2-1, with 7 bases identical to TRBD2. The CDR3 runs to 16 residues. V shed 6 bases, J shed 3 bases, and the junction held 12 bases outside the gene matches. Germline CDR1 and CDR2: SGHNT and YYREEE (reference sequence).

This sequence joins TRBV19 and TRBJ2-7, with 11 bases identical to TRBD1. This CDR3 is built from 14 residues. V lost 4 bases and J lost 7; bases outside the gene matches: 6. Germline V CDR1 and CDR2: LNHDA, SQIVND (reference sequence). As DNA, the CDR3 is TGTGCCAGTAGTAAGGACAGGGGGCCGACGGAGCAGTACTTC. The encoded protein is CASSKDRGPTEQYF.

In DNA form, the CDR3 reads TGCGCCAGCAGGGGGACTAGCGGGAGGGAGGCCTACGAGCAGTACTTC. It encodes CASRGTSGREAYEQYF. The V call is TRBV5-1, the J call TRBJ2-7; 16 nucleotides align to TRBD2. V shed 5 bases, J shed 2 bases, and the junction held 4 bases outside the gene matches. Germline CDR1 reads SGHRS; CDR2 reads YFSETQ. This CDR3 has 16 residues.

The CDR3 DNA reads TGTGCCAGCTCACCACCCTCTAGGGCAGGGGGCTACAATGAGCAGTTCTTC. Residues: CASSPPSRAGGYNEQFF. The V call is TRBV18, the J call TRBJ2-1, with TRBD1 matching over 7 bases. Per germline, CDR1 KGHSH and CDR2 LQKENI. The CDR3 extends over 17 amino acids. The trim removed 0 bases at V and 3 bases at J, leaving 8 bases unmatched.

The CDR3 coding sequence is TGTGCCAGCAGTTTCTCTCAGTACCACTCTGGAAACACCATATATTTT. Translated: CASSFSQYHSGNTIYF. The chain combines TRBV28 with TRBJ1-3; D is ambiguous. Looked up from germline, CDR1 is MDHEN and CDR2 is SYDVKM. The CDR3 has 16 residues. V lost 3 bases and J 0 bases, leaving 12 bases between the germline ends.